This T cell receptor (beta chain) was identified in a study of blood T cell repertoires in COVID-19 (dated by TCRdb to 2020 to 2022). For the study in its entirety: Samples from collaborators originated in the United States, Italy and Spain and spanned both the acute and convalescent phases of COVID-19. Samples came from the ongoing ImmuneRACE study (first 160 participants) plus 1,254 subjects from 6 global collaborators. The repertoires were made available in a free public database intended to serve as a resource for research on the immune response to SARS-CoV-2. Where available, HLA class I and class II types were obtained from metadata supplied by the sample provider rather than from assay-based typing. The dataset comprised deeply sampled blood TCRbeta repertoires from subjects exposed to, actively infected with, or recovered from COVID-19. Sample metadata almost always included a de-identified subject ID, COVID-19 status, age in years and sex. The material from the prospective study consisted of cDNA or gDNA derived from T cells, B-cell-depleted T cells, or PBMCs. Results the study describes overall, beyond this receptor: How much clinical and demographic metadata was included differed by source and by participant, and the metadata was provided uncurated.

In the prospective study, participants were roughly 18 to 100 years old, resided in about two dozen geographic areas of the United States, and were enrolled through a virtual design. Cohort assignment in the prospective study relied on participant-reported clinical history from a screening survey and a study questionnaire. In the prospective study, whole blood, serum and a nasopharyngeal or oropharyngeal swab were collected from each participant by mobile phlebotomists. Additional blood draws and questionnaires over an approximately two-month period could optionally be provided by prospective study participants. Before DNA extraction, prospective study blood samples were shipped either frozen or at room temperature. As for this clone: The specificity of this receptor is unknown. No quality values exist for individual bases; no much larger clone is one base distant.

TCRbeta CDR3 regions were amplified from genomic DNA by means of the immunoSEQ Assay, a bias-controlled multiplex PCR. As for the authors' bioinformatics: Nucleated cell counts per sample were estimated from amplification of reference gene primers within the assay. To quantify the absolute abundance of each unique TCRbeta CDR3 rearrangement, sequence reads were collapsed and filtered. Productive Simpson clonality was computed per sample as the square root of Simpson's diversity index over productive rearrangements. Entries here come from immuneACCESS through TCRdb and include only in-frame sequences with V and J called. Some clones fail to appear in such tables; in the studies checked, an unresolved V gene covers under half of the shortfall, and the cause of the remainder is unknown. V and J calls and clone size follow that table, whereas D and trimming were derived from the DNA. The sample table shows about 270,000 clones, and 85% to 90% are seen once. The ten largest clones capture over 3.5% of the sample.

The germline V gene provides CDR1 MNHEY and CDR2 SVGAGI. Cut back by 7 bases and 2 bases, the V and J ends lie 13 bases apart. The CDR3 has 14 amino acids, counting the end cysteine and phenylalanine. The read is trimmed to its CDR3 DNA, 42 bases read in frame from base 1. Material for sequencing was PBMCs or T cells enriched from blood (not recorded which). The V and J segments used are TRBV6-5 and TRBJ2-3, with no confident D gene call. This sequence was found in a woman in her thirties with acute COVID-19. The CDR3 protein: CASTAGGNTDTQYF. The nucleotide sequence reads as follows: TGTGCCAGCACCGCCGGCGGCAACACAGATACGCAGTATTTT.